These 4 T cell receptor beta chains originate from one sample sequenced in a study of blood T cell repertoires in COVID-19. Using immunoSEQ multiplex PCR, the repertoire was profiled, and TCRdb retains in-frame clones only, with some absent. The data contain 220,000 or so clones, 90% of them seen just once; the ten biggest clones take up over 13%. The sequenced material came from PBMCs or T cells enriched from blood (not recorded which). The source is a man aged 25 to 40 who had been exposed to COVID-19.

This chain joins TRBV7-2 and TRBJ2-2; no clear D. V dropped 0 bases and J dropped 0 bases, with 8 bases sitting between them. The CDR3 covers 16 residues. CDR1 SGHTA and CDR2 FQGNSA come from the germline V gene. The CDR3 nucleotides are TGTGCCAGCAGCTTAGCGCTTGGAGCGAACACCGGGGAGCTGTTTTTT. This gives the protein CASSLALGANTGELFF.

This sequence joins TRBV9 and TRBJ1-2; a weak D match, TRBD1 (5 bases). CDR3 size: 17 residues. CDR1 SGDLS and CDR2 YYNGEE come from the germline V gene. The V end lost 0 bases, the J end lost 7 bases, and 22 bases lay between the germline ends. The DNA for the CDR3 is TGTGCCAGCAGCGTAGGGCCCTGGGGCAGTGGATTGGGTGGCTACACCTTC. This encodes CASSVGPWGSGLGGYTF.

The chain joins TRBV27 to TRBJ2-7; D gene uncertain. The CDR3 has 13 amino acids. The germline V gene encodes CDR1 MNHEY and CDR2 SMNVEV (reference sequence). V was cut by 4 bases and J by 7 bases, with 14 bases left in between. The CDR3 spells CASSYGAYDEQYF. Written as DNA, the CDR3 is TGTGCCAGCAGTTACGGAGCTTACGATGAGCAGTACTTC.

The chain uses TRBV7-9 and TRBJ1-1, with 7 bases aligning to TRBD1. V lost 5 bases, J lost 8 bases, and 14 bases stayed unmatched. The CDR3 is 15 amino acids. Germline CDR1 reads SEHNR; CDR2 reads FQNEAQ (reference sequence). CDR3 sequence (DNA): TGTGCCAGCAGCCTCGGAATGGGACAGAGAAACGAAGCTTTCTTT. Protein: CASSLGMGQRNEAFF.